This T cell receptor beta chain came from a study of blood T cells in healthy people across ages. Aged roughly 6 to 95, donors were systemically healthy Caucasians from Russia. Broader study findings: Naive T cell percentage strongly correlated with TCR beta diversity. The fall in TCR beta diversity per million T cells was roughly linear with age.

The CDR3 runs to 14 residues. The V and J ends lost 5 bases and 4 bases respectively, with 14 bases between them. Germline assignment: CDR1 LNHNV and CDR2 YYDKDF (reference sequence). A second PCR of about 7 to 12 cycles used a sample-barcoded 5' primer and a J-beta primer mix. TCRdb analysed the 5' RACE reads with MiXCR anew, one entry per CDR3 protein. The sample lists 1.5 million or so distinct CDR3 sequences, roughly 40% occurring once. With respect to this clonotype: Its target is unknown.

This chain uses TRBV15 with TRBJ2-5, with D perhaps matching TRBD2 (6 bases). The TCR originated in a woman between 18 and 30 years old in good health. Sample: blood. CDR3: CATSLHLGGETQYF. The CDR3 DNA reads TGTGCCACCAGCCTACATCTGGGGGGAGAGACCCAGTACTTC.